Included here is one TCR beta chain sequence, with context. As yet, its antigen is unknown. This sample was included in a study of tumor-infiltrating lymphocytes in primary liver carcinoma. Study-level results: Only about 8-24% of top clones showed up in all five tumor regions. The study found a significantly higher top-250-clone fraction in tumors than in blood (p = 0.039).

The authors made TCR beta cDNA from 400 to 550 ng total RNA with a constant-region primer. Libraries of TCR beta came from three nested multiplex PCR rounds with slightly modified ARM-PCR. Amplification in the first two PCR rounds was performed using TRBV1-TRBV30 forward primers and a C-beta reverse primer for 10 cycles each. TCRdb redid the calling of the multiplex PCR reads with MiXCR, one entry per CDR3 protein. The top ten hold 41% of the sample, which has roughly 20,000 distinct CDR3 sequences, about 65% seen once. The CDR3 length is 14 residues. V lost 11 bases and J lost 2, with 18 bases in between. The germline V gene has CDR1 SGHAT and CDR2 FQNNGV. Starting material for RNA and DNA co-extraction consisted of roughly 20-34 mg of unsorted bulk tissue. The sampling covered five separate regions of each tumor. Every single tumor sample held over 90% viable tumor cells.

The clonotype was recovered from a man aged 40-50 years with primary liver carcinoma and hepatitis B virus infection. The sample taken for sequencing was liver tumor tissue from sampling region 1. The subset here: tumor region T1, superior pole. V is TRBV11-2 and J is TRBJ1-1; the D is unclear. The CDR3 DNA follows: TGTGCCGGCACTGGTGGCAGGCTTAACACTGAAGCTTTCTTT. This encodes CAGTGGRLNTEAFF.